This T cell receptor beta chain was recovered during a study of cytomegalovirus exposure and HLA in healthy donors. The CDR3 extends over 13 amino acids. Trimming took off 8 bases at V and 3 bases at J, with 11 bases between the two ends. CDR1 is MNHNY and CDR2 is SVGAGI in the germline V gene (reference sequence). Overall study results and limits: In vitro experiments confirmed that three CMV-associated chains were specific for CMV antigens.

Regarding this clone: Its antigen is undetermined.

The PCR used 60 Vbeta and 13 Jbeta primers. Assay used: immunoSEQ multiplex PCR; TCRdb lists only in-frame clones, some missing. The table records about 130,000 clones, 84% of them present only once. The genes are TRBV6-6 and TRBJ2-4, with D possibly being TRBD1 (5 bases). This receptor was taken from a woman aged 18-29 years in good health and CMV-seropositive. Specimen: PBMCs. The chain's CDR3 is CASQQDLKNIQYF. CDR3 sequence (DNA): TGTGCCAGCCAACAGGATCTCAAAAACATTCAGTACTTC.